This record concerns one TCR beta chain sequence. Antigen unknown. The authors built TCR beta libraries using iRepertoire HTBI primers and Arm-PCR of CDR3 regions. TCRdb recomputed calls from the multiplex PCR reads with MiXCR, one row per CDR3 protein. Of a few hundred thousand distinct CDR3 sequences listed, less than 15% are singletons. This entry is derived from a study of regulatory T cells in long-lasting Graves disease. The study's findings and limits: Persistent disease exhibited a predilection for TRBV28, TRBJ1-2 and TRBJ2-5.

Time point in this sample: newly diagnosed GD, antithyroid drugs for less than 3 months. PBMCs were the source of the RNA used for TCR sequencing. EDTA tubes were used for drawing around 9 milliliters of peripheral blood. The CDR3 spans 17 residues. Trimming removed 0 bases from V and 0 bases from J, with 13 bases in between. The germline CDR1 and CDR2 sequences are SGHRS and YFSETQ. The same data also went into a second study, on T cells in Graves' hyperthyroidism and ophthalmopathy. That study reports: Using the HTBI primer set, a first-round RT-PCR was run on the TCR CDR3. Most clonotypes that expanded in the thyroid above 0.001 also showed up in blood.

V and J are TRBV5-1 and TRBJ2-4, with unresolved D. Sequencing was performed on peripheral blood mononuclear cells (PBMCs), taken at new diagnosis, from a patient treated with antithyroid drugs. This sequence originates from a man aged 30 to 39 with Graves disease. This CDR3 reads CASSLEEQRLAKNIQYF. CDR3 nucleotide sequence: TGCGCCAGCAGCTTGGAAGAACAGCGACTAGCCAAAAACATTCAGTACTTC.